Listed below are T cell receptor beta chains from one sample, sequenced in a study of radiation and T cells in renal cell carcinoma. TCRdb's copy holds only in-frame clones and misses some; the assay was immunoSEQ multiplex PCR. Among about 86,000 clones listed, roughly 80% were seen once. The specimen comprised blood, sampled from a patient whose treatment included radiotherapy and nephrectomy. These TCRs come from a man aged 50 to 59 with renal cell carcinoma. CDR3s include the opening cysteine and the closing phenylalanine or tryptophan. The D gene is left open where the match is weak. Some rows have no size entry. The others give once, few or many, or a class for an expanded clone.

clone size,V gene,D gene,J gene,CDR3 DNA,CDR3 protein
NA,TRBV18,NA,TRBJ2-2,TGTGCCAGCTCACCAGGTTTCGGTTACACCGGGGAGCTGTTTTTT,CASSPGFGYTGELFF
NA,TRBV2,NA,TRBJ2-3,TGTGCCAGCAGTGACAGGGCGACAGATACGCAGTATTTT,CASSDRATDTQYF
once,TRBV5-1,NA,TRBJ2-1,TGCGCCAGCAGCTTGGGGGCTCGACAGGGACTGAGTGAGCAGTTCTTC,CASSLGARQGLSEQFF
NA,TRBV11-3,NA,TRBJ2-7,TGTGCCAGCAGCTTAGGAGGGTTGGGGACTTTC,CASSLGGLGTF
NA,TRBV30,NA,TRBJ1-5,TGTGCCTGGAGTGTACAAGGCTGGAATCAGCCCCAGCATTTT,CAWSVQGWNQPQHF
NA,TRBV27,TRBD1,TRBJ1-5,TGTGCCAGCAGTTTAGCCCATTCGTCGGGACAGGGGGATCAGCCCCAGCATTTT,CASSLAHSSGQGDQPQHF
few,TRBV11-2,NA,TRBJ2-3,TGTGCCAGCAGCTTAGAGGGACTCAGGGATACGCAGTATTTT,CASSLEGLRDTQYF
NA,TRBV4-1,TRBD2,TRBJ2-1,TGCGCCAGCAGCCAGGGACCCCTAGCGGGACGTTACAATGAGCAGTTCTTC,CASSQGPLAGRYNEQFF
NA,TRBV6-5,NA,TRBJ1-2,TGTGCCAGCAGTGAACAGAGGCGCTATGGCTACACCTTC,CASSEQRRYGYTF
once,TRBV29-1,TRBD2,TRBJ2-1,TGCAGCGTTGTAGGCCTAGCGGCCCGGCAAGCCTACAATGAGCAGTTCTTC,CSVVGLAARQAYNEQFF
NA,TRBV15,NA,TRBJ1-3,TGTGCCACCAGCAGTCAAGGACAGCGCTCTGGAAACACCATATATTTT,CATSSQGQRSGNTIYF
once,TRBV18,NA,TRBJ1-4,TGTGCCAGCTCACCACCACGGGGGGAATCTTCTAATGAAAAACTGTTTTTT,CASSPPRGESSNEKLFF
NA,TRBV7-9,NA,TRBJ1-2,TGTGCCAGCAGCTTAGAAGGCCCCTATAACTATGGCTACACCTTC,CASSLEGPYNYGYTF
once,TRBV5-1,NA,TRBJ2-7,TGCGCCAGCAGCTCGTTATCCGTTTCCTACGAGCAGTACTTC,CASSSLSVSYEQYF
NA,TRBV6-4,NA,TRBJ1-1,TGTGCCAGCAGTGAGAGGAGGGTTGGAGGGGACGAAGCTTTCTTT,CASSERRVGGDEAFF
NA,TRBV10-2,TRBD1,TRBJ2-5,TGCGCCAGCAGTGAGTCGGGGACAGGCATTATAGAGACCCAGTACTTC,CASSESGTGIIETQYF
NA,TRBV7-9,TRBD1,TRBJ2-5,TGTGCCAGCAGCTCGACCAAGGGACAGGGGGCAGTCATTCGGGAGACCCAGTACTTC,CASSSTKGQGAVIRETQYF
NA,TRBV25-1,TRBD1,TRBJ1-4,TGTGCCAGCAGTGAAAGACAGGGCGCTAATGAAAAACTGTTTTTT,CASSERQGANEKLFF
NA,TRBV7-6,NA,TRBJ2-3,TGTGCCAGCAGCAACCCCGGGGGCGGAGATACGCAGTATTTT,CASSNPGGGDTQYF
NA,TRBV29-1,TRBD1,TRBJ2-3,TGCAGCGTCGCAGGGGGCCGCGGATTAAGCAACACAGATACGCAGTATTTT,CSVAGGRGLSNTDTQYF
NA,TRBV10-2,NA,TRBJ2-2,TGCGCCAGCAAGGACTTCAGGGTGACCGGGGAGCTGTTTTTT,CASKDFRVTGELFF
NA,TRBV6-1,TRBD1,TRBJ1-1,TGTGCCAGCAGATACCCCGGGACAGGGACTGAAGCTTTCTTT,CASRYPGTGTEAFF
NA,TRBV7-2,NA,TRBJ2-1,TGTGCCAGCAGCTCGTATGATGAGCAGTTCTTC,CASSSYDEQFF
once,TRBV19,TRBD1,TRBJ1-4,TGTGCCAGTAGTCCCGTCGGGGACAGGGGTTTGGAAAAACTGTTTTTT,CASSPVGDRGLEKLFF
NA,TRBV9,TRBD2,TRBJ2-1,TGTGCCAGCAGCGTTTTAGCGGGGGGGCAGTACAATGAGCAGTTCTTC,CASSVLAGGQYNEQFF
NA,TRBV5-1,TRBD2,TRBJ2-3,TGCGCCAGCAGCTTAGGAGGGAGGGCAGATACGCAGTATTTT,CASSLGGRADTQYF
few,TRBV4-1,NA,TRBJ1-5,TGCGCCAGCAGCTCGGGTTGGAATCAGCCCCAGCATTTT,CASSSGWNQPQHF
NA,TRBV5-1,TRBD1,TRBJ1-4,TGCGCCAGCAGCTTGCAAGGGGGCGAAAATGAAAAACTGTTTTTT,CASSLQGGENEKLFF
NA,TRBV6-6,TRBD2,TRBJ2-1,TGTGCCAGCAGTTACGGGACTAGCGTCAATGAGCAGTTCTTC,CASSYGTSVNEQFF
once,TRBV9,TRBD2,TRBJ2-2,TGTGCCAGCAGCGTAGGAGGGGGACTAGCGGGGGGTCGCACCCCCGGGGAGCTGTTTTTT,CASSVGGGLAGGRTPGELFF
NA,TRBV7-2,NA,TRBJ1-2,TGTGCCAGCAGCTTACCTTTTGAACAGGCACATGGCTACACCTTC,CASSLPFEQAHGYTF